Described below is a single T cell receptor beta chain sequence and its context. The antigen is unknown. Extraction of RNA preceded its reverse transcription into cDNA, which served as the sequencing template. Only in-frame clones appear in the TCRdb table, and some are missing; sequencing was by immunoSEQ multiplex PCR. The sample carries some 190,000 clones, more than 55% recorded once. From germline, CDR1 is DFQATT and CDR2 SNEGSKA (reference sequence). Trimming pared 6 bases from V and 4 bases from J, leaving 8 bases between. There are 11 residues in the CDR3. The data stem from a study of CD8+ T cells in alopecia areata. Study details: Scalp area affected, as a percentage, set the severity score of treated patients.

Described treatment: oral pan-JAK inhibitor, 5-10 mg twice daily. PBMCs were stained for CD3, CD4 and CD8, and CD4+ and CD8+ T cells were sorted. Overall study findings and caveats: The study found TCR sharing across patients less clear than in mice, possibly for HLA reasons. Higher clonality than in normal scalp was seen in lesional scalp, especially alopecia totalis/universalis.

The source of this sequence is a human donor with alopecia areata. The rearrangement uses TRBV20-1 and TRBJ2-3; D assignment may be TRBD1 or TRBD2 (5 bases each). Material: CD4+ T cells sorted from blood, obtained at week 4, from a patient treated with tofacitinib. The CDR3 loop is CSARGPDTQYF. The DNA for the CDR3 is TGCAGTGCCCGGGGCCCAGATACGCAGTATTTT.